This T cell receptor (beta chain) came from a study of response to subunit inactivated influenza vaccine. This clonotype was observed at least ten times. Its antigen remains unidentified. The CDR3 consists of 14 residues. Trimming took off 2 bases at V and 0 bases at J, with 10 bases between the two ends. From germline, CDR1 is DFQATT and CDR2 SNEGSKA (reference sequence). One entry per CDR3 protein, called by TCRdb with MiXCR from the RT-PCR reads. This table holds 500,000 to 600,000 distinct CDR3 sequences, 10% to 15% found once. Notes on the study in general: The authors proposed limited new T cell recruitment per seasonal influenza vaccination.

The source is a man aged 45-65 years who received an inactivated influenza vaccine. The rearrangement links TRBV20-1 to TRBJ1-1, with TRBD1 as a possible D gene (6 bases). The material was PBMCs from blood, obtained 45 days after vaccination. The CDR3, as DNA: TGCAGTGCTAGACCGGGACACATGAACACTGAAGCTTTCTTT. Its protein is CSARPGHMNTEAFF.